This TCR beta chain came from a study of control samples from healthy donors and cancer patients. This clone appeared once. Sequenced by immunoSEQ multiplex PCR; TCRdb stores in-frame clones only, minus some. Here the sample spans 35,000 to 55,000 clones, 80% to 90% being singletons. The receptor was derived from a woman in her sixties with lung cancer. The sequenced material came from PBMCs.

The CDR3 sequence is CASSLDGNNEQFF. CDR3 DNA sequence: TGTGCCAGCTCCTTGGACGGAAACAATGAGCAGTTCTTC. The genes are TRBV18 and TRBJ2-1; no clear D gene. The CDR3 has 13 amino acids. Trimming removed 6 bases at V and 5 bases at J, with 11 bases between. CDR1 is KGHSH and CDR2 is LQKENI in the germline V gene.